The 2 T cell receptor beta chains below come from one sample, sequenced in a study of cytomegalovirus exposure and HLA in healthy donors. The PCR was carried out with 60 Vbeta primers and 13 Jbeta primers. Sequenced by immunoSEQ multiplex PCR; TCRdb stores in-frame clones only, minus some. The sample includes over 100,000 clones. Input material: PBMCs. These receptors came from a man aged 18 to 30 in good health and CMV-seronegative.

The rearrangement uses TRBV21-1 and TRBJ1-4. TRBV21-1 is recorded as a pseudogene. This CDR3 has 16 residues. DNA for the CDR3: TGTGCCAGCAGCCCTCCCCTTCGACGGGGTAATGAAAAACTGTTTTTT. Protein sequence: CASSPPLRRGNEKLFF.

The chain couples TRBV4-1 to TRBJ2-3; TRBD1 aligns across 7 bases. The V and J ends lost 0 bases and 4 bases, in that order; junction bases with no gene match: 7. Germline loops: CDR1 MGHRA, CDR2 YSYEKL. CDR3 size: 16 residues. Written as DNA, the CDR3 is TGCGCCAGCAGCCAAGAGCACAGGGGAAGTTCAGATACGCAGTATTTT. It yields the protein CASSQEHRGSSDTQYF.